A single sample gave rise to the 10 T cell receptor beta chains below, sequenced in a study of early T cells in non-severe SARS-CoV-2 infection. TCRdb independently ran MiXCR on the 5' RACE reads; one entry per CDR3 protein. The repertoire consists of about 48,000 distinct CDR3 sequences, with around 9.5% occurring once and the leading ten covering about 7.7%. Sequences were obtained from whole blood. These receptors originate from an adult who was a healthcare worker with PCR-confirmed SARS-CoV-2 infection or an uninfected control (not recorded which).

The table lists this clonotype with many counts. CDR3 DNA: TGTGCCAGCAGCCAAGATCGGCGGGTCGGCTACACCTTC. Its translation is CASSQDRRVGYTF. The genes are TRBV3-1 and TRBJ1-2; D is unresolved. The CDR3 covers 13 residues. V was clipped by 0 bases and J by 8 bases, with 10 bases between them. The germline gives CDR1 LGHDT, CDR2 YNNKEL (reference sequence). Based on the CDR3 plus reference TRBV3-1 and TRBJ1-2, the full variable domain is DTAVSQTPKYLVTQMGNDKSIKCEQNLGHDTMYWYKQDSKKFLKIMFSYNNKELIINETVPNRFSPKSPDKAHLNLHINSLELGDSAVYFCASSQDRRVGYTFGSGTRLTVV.

The rearrangement links TRBV9 to TRBJ2-1; D assignment may be TRBD1 or TRBD2 (5 bases each). V was cut by 0 bases and J by 2 bases, with 6 bases left in between. The germline V gene has CDR1 SGDLS and CDR2 YYNGEE. The CDR3 has 14 amino acids. The CDR3, as DNA: TGTGCCAGCAGCGTAGGGGGGACCTACAATGAGCAGTTCTTC. It specifies CASSVGGTYNEQFF.

The chain has TRBV11-3 and TRBJ2-1; weak D call: TRBD2 (7 bases). V was trimmed by 1 base and J by 2 bases, leaving 12 bases between them. CDR1 and CDR2 from the germline V gene are SGHNT and YENEEA. The CDR3 is 16 residues long. The CDR3 region is CASSLAGGATYNEQFF. The CDR3, as DNA: TGTGCCAGCAGCTTAGCTGGGGGGGCAACCTACAATGAGCAGTTCTTC.

This clonotype has a handful of counts. V and J are TRBV5-1 and TRBJ2-3; 7 bases match TRBD1. CDR1 and CDR2 from the germline V gene are SGHRS and YFSETQ. Germline trimming cut 5 bases from V and 2 bases from J; bases unmatched to any gene: 5. The CDR3 contains 14 residues. The CDR3 nucleotides are TGCGCCAGCAGTTGGGACAGTTTCACAGATACGCAGTATTTT. Translation gives CASSWDSFTDTQYF.

This clonotype was counted at least ten times. The chain joins TRBV20-1 to TRBJ2-1, with 9 bases matching TRBD2. V lost 1 base and J lost 6; bases outside the gene matches: 10. This CDR3 region has 16 residues. The V gene's germline CDR1 is DFQATT and CDR2 SNEGSKA (reference sequence). The CDR3 DNA reads TGCAGTGCTAGAGCCGCGCAGAGACTAGCGGCCAATGAGCAGTTCTTC. As protein: CSARAAQRLAANEQFF.

This clonotype has at least ten counts. The chain combines TRBV28 with TRBJ2-1; possibly TRBD1 for D (7 bases). Trimming pared 6 bases from V and 4 bases from J, leaving 22 bases between. The CDR3 consists of 17 residues. Germline assignment: CDR1 MDHEN and CDR2 SYDVKM. The CDR3 loop is CASSPLSQGGRYNEQFF. In DNA form, the CDR3 reads TGTGCCAGCAGCCCACTCAGCCAGGGGGGACGGTACAATGAGCAGTTCTTC.

This clonotype was counted at least ten times. The DNA for the CDR3 is TGTGCCAGCAGCTTGGCGGGGACGGGAAGGGAGCAGTACTTC. Its protein is CASSLAGTGREQYF. The chain is built from TRBV5-4 and TRBJ2-7; D possibly uses TRBD1 or TRBD2 (5 bases each). The germline V and J ends were trimmed by 0 bases and 7 bases, with 14 bases remaining between them. The CDR3 contains 14 residues. Looked up from germline, CDR1 is SGHNT and CDR2 is YYREEE (reference sequence).

The table lists this clonotype with many counts. The chain couples TRBV29-1 to TRBJ2-7, with TRBD2 as a possible D gene (5 bases). Trimming left V 4 bases short and J 3 bases short, with 16 bases between. The CDR3 contains 14 residues. Looked up from germline, CDR1 is SQVTM and CDR2 is ANQGSEA. Here the CDR3 reads CSVAAFGGGYEQYF. DNA of the CDR3: TGCAGCGTTGCTGCCTTCGGAGGCGGCTACGAGCAGTACTTC.

This clonotype was seen many times. The chain recombines TRBV13 with TRBJ2-7; 9 bases line up with TRBD1. V gave up 5 bases and J gave up 5 bases; unmatched junction bases: 4. The CDR3 is 13 residues long. Germline-derived CDR1 and CDR2 are PRHDT and FYEKMQ (reference sequence). The CDR3 coding sequence is TGTGCCAGCAGCAGGACAGGGGACCACGAGCAGTACTTC. It translates to CASSRTGDHEQYF.

This clonotype was recorded at least ten times. The gene calls are TRBV4-2 and TRBJ2-1; 10 bases are shared with TRBD2. Trimming at V came to 1 base and at J to 9 bases, leaving 9 bases not matched to a gene. CDR3 length equals 16 residues. Germline V gene data show CDR1 as LGHNA and CDR2 as YNFKEQ. Written as DNA, the CDR3 is TGTGCCAGCAGCCAAGTAGAGGAACTAGCGGGAATTGAGCAGTTCTTC. As protein: CASSQVEELAGIEQFF.